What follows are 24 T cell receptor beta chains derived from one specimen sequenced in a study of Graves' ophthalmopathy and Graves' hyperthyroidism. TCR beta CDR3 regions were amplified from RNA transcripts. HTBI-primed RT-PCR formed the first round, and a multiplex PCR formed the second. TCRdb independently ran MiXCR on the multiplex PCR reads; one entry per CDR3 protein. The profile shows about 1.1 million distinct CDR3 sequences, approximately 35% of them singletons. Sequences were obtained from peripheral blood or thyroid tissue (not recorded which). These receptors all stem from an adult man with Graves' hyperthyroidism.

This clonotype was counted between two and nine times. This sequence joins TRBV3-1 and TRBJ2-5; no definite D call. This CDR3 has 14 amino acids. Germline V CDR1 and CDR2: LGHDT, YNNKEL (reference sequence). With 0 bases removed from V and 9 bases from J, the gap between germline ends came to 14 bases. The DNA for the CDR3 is TGTGCCAGCAGCCAAGAAGGGCGCGAAAGGGCCCAGTACTTC. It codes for CASSQEGRERAQYF.

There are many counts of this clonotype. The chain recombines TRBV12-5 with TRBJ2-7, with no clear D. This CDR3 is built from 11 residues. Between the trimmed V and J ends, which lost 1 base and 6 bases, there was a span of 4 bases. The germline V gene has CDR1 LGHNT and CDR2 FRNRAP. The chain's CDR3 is CASGLGREQYF. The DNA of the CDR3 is TGTGCTAGTGGTTTGGGTCGCGAGCAGTACTTC.

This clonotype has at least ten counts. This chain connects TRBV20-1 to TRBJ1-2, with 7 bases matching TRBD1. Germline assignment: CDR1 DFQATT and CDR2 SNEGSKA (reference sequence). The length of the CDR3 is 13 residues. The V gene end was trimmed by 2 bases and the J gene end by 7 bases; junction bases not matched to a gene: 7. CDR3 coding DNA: TGCAGTGCTAGAAGTGACAGGGTTAGTGGCTACACCTTC. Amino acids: CSARSDRVSGYTF.

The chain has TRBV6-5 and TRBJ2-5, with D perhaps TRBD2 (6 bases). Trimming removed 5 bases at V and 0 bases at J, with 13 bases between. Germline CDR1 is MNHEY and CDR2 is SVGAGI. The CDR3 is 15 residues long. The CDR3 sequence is CASSPGLNYQETQYF. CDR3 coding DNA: TGTGCCAGCAGTCCGGGACTGAATTACCAAGAGACCCAGTACTTC.

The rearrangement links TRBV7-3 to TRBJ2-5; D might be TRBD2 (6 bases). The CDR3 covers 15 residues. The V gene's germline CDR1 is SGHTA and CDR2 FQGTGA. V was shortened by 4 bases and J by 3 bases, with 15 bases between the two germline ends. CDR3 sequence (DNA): TGTGCCAGCAGCTGGGGACTGCGCGGGGAAGAGACCCAGTACTTC. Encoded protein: CASSWGLRGEETQYF.

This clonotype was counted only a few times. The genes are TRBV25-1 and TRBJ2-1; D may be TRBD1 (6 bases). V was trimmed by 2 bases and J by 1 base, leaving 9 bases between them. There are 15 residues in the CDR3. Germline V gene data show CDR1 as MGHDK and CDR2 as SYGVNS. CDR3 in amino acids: CASSEAGTSYNEQFF. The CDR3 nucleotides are TGTGCCAGCAGTGAAGCAGGGACATCCTACAATGAGCAGTTCTTC.

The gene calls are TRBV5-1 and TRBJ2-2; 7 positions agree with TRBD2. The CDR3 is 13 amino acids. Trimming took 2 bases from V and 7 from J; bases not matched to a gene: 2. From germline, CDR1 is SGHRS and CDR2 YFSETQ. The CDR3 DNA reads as TGCGCCAGCAGCTTTAGCGGGCGCGGGGAGCTGTTTTTT. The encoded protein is CASSFSGRGELFF.

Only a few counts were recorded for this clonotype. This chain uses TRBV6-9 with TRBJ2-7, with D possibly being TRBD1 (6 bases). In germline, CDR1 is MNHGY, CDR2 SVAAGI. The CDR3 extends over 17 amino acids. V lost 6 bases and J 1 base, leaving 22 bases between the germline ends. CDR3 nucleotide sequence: TGTGCCAGCAGAACTGGCTATTCTACCGGGACATCCTACGAGCAGTACTTC. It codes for CASRTGYSTGTSYEQYF.

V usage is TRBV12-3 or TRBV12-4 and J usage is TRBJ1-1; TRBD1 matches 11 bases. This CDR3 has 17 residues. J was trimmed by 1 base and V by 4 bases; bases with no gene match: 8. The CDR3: CASSSLGQGASNTEAFF. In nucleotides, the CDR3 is TGTGCCAGCAGTTCCCTTGGACAGGGGGCTTCGAACACTGAAGCTTTCTTT.

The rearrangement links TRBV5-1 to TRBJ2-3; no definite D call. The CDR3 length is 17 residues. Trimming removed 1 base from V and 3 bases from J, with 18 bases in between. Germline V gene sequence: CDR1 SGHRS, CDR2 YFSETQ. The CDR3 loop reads CASSLMLGTGATDTQYF. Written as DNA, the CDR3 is TGCGCCAGCAGCTTGATGCTGGGAACCGGTGCAACAGATACGCAGTATTTT. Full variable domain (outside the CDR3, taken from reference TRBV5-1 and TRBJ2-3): KAGVTQTPRYLIKTRGQQVTLSCSPISGHRSVSWYQQTPGQGLQFLFEYFSETQRNKGNFPGRFSGRQFSNSRSEMNVSTLELGDSALYLCASSLMLGTGATDTQYFGPGTRLTVL.

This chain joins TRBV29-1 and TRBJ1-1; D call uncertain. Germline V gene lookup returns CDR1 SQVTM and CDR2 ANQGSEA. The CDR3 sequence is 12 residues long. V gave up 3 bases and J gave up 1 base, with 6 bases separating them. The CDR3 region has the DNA TGCAGCGTTGATGCAGGGAACACTGAAGCTTTCTTT. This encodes CSVDAGNTEAFF.

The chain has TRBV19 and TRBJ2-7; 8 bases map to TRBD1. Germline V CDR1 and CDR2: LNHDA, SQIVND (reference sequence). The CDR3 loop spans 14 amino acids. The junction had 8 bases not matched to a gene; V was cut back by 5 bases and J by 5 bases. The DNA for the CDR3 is TGTGCCAGTAGTTTGCGACAGGGGATCCACGAGCAGTACTTC. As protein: CASSLRQGIHEQYF.

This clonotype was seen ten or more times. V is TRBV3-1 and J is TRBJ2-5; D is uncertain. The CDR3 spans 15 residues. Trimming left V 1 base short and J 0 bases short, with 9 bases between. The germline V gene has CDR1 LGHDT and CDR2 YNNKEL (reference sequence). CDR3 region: CASSQGALYQETQYF. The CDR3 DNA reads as TGTGCCAGCAGCCAAGGCGCCTTGTACCAAGAGACCCAGTACTTC.

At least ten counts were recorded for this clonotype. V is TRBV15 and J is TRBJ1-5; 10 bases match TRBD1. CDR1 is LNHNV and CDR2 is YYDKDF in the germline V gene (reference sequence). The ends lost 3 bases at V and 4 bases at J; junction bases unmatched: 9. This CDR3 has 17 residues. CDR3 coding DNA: TGTGCCACCAGCAGTCCCGGGACAGGGGCTGTTAATCAGCCCCAGCATTTT. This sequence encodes CATSSPGTGAVNQPQHF.

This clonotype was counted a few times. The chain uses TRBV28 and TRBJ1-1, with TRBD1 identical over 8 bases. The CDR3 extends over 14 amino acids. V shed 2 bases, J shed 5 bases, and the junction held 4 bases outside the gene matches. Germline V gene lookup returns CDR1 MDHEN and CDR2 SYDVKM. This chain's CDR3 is CASSLQGAETEAFF. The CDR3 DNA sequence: TGTGCCAGCAGTTTACAGGGGGCAGAAACTGAAGCTTTCTTT.

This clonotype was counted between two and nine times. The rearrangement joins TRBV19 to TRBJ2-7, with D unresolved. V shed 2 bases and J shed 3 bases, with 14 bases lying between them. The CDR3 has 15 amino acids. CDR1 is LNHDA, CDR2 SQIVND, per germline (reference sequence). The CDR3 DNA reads TGTGCCAGTAGTATAAAGGTCGTCTCAGGCTACGAGCAGTACTTC. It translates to CASSIKVVSGYEQYF.

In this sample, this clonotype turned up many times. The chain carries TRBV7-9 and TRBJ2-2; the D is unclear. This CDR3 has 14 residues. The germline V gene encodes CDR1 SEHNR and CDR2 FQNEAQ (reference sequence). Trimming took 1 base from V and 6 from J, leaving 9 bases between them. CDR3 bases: TGTGCCAGCAGCTTAGTCTTAAAGTCCGGGGAGCTGTTTTTT. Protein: CASSLVLKSGELFF.

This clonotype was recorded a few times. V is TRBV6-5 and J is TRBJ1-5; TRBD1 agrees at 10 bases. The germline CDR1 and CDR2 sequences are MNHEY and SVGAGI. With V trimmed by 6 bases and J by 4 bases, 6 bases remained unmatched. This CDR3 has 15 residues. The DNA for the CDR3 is TGTGCCAGCAGACCCGGGACAGGGGAAAATCAGCCCCAGCATTTT. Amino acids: CASRPGTGENQPQHF.

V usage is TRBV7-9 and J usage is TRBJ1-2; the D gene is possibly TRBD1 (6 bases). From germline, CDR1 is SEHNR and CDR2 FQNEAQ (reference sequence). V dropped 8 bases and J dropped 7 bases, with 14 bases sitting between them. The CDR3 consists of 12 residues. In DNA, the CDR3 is TGTGCCAGCGGCCGGGACAAAGGTGGCTACACCTTC. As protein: CASGRDKGGYTF.

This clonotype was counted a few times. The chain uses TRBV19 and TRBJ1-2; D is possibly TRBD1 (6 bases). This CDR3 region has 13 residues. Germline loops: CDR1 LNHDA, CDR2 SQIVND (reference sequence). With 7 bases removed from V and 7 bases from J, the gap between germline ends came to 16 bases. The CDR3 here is CASTPGQGLGYTF. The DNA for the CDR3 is TGTGCCAGTACCCCGGGACAAGGACTTGGCTACACCTTC. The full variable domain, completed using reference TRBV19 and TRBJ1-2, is DGGITQSPKYLFRKEGQNVTLSCEQNLNHDAMYWYRQDPGQGLRLIYYSQIVNDFQKGDIAEGYSVSREKKESFPLTVTSAQKNPTAFYLCASTPGQGLGYTFGSGTRLTVV.

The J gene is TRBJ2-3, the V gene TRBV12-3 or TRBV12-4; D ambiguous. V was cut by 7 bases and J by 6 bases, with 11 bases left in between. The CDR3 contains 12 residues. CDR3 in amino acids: CASTSPPDTQYF. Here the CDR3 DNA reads TGTGCCAGCACCTCTCCCCCCGATACGCAGTATTTT.

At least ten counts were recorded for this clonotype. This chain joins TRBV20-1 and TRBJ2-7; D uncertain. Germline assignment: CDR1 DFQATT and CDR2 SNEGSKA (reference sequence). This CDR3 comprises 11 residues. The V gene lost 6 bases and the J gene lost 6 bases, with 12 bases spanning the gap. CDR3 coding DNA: TGCAGTGCCTCTAAACCGGGCGAGCAGTACTTC. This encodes CSASKPGEQYF.

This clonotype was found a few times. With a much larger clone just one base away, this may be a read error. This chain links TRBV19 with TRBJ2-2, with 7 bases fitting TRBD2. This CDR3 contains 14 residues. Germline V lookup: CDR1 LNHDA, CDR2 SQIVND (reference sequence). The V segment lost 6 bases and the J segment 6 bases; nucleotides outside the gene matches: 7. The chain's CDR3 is CASRSGLGAGELFF. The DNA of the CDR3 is TGTGCCAGTAGGAGTGGACTAGGGGCCGGGGAGCTGTTTTTT.

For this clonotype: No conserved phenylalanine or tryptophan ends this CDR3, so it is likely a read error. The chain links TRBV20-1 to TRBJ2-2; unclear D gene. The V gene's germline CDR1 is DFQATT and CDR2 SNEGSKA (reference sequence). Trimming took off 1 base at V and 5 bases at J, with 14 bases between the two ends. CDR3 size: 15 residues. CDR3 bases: TGCAGTGCTAGAGTGATCGGTCTCTTAACCGGGGAGCTGTTTTCT. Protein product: CSARVIGLLTGELFS.